What follows is one TCR beta chain and its context. As yet, its antigen is unknown. The method was immunoSEQ multiplex PCR; TCRdb's version includes in-frame clones alone and lacks a portion of them. Among more than 80,000 clones listed, about 84% were seen once. The data stem from a study of radiotherapy plus CTLA-4 blockade in lung cancer. Study-level points and caveats: There was expansion of tumor-derived TCR clones in blood after radiotherapy plus ipilimumab. With interferon-beta, early dynamics of blood T cell clones were reported to best predict response.

Ipilimumab-mediated CTLA-4 blockade plus focal radiation was given to patients having chemo-refractory metastatic non-small-cell lung cancer. This sample comprised peripheral blood, obtained from a patient treated with radiotherapy plus ipilimumab. The origin of this receptor is a human donor with non-small cell lung cancer that progressed on radiotherapy plus ipilimumab. Some clones in this sample may be carry-over from other donors' samples.

CDR3 residues: CASSASGAINEKLFF. CDR3 DNA: TGTGCCAGCAGCGCCTCGGGCGCCATCAATGAAAAACTGTTTTTT. The chain joins TRBV9 to TRBJ1-4; the D is unclear. V gave up 3 bases and J gave up 5 bases, with 14 bases separating them. Per the germline V gene, CDR1 is SGDLS and CDR2 is YYNGEE. The CDR3 covers 15 residues.